The 6 T cell receptor beta chains below come from one sample, sequenced in a study of OX40 agonist ivuxolimab in advanced cancers. Clones were sequenced by immunoSEQ multiplex PCR, and TCRdb holds only the in-frame ones, with some missing. This table has about 72,000 clones, around 91% appearing once. The source was CD4+ or CD8+ T cells sorted from blood, collected in a trial of the OX40 agonist ivuxolimab. The source of these receptors is an adult with an advanced solid tumor such as melanoma, head and neck, liver or kidney cancer.

V is TRBV28 and J is TRBJ2-7; D might be TRBD2 (5 bases). The germline V gene encodes CDR1 MDHEN and CDR2 SYDVKM. CDR3 length: 12 residues. Trimming pared 3 bases from V and 3 bases from J, leaving 6 bases between. This CDR3 reads CASSFGVYEQYF. As DNA, the CDR3 is TGTGCCAGCAGTTTCGGGGTCTACGAGCAGTACTTC.

This clone appeared a single time. The chain joins TRBV28 to TRBJ2-1, with 10 bases aligning to TRBD2. V trimming: 1 base; J trimming: 8 bases; junction bases outside the gene matches: 11. The CDR3 totals 17 residues. The germline CDR1 and CDR2 sequences are MDHEN and SYDVKM. CDR3 loop: CASSLSWSGGVVYEQFF. Here the CDR3 DNA reads TGTGCCAGCAGTTTATCTTGGAGCGGGGGGGTCGTTTATGAGCAGTTCTTC.

This sequence joins TRBV16 and TRBJ1-1; tentatively, D is TRBD1 (6 bases). This CDR3 region has 14 residues. Trimming took off 2 bases at V and 5 bases at J, with 12 bases between the two ends. Germline V lookup: CDR1 KGHSY, CDR2 FQNENV. The CDR3 is CASSQGGGVTEAFF. In DNA form, the CDR3 reads TGTGCCAGCAGCCAAGGGGGGGGCGTTACTGAAGCTTTCTTT.

The chain recombines TRBV30 with TRBJ2-6; no clear D. V was pared by 2 bases and J by 0 bases, with 5 bases between. The CDR3 contains 14 residues. The germline gives CDR1 GTSNPN, CDR2 SVGIG (reference sequence). CDR3 bases: TGTGCCTGGAGTCAGAGCTCTGGGGCCAACGTCCTGACTTTC. It specifies CAWSQSSGANVLTF.

V is TRBV28 and J is TRBJ2-7, with 8 bases fitting TRBD1. With V trimmed by 10 bases and J by 5 bases, 16 bases remained unmatched. Looked up from germline, CDR1 is MDHEN and CDR2 is SYDVKM. CDR3 length: 15 amino acids. The CDR3 loop is CAIPCRQGAQNEQYF. CDR3 bases: TGTGCCATCCCCTGCCGGCAGGGGGCCCAGAACGAGCAGTACTTC.

This clone was picked up a small number of times. CDR3 bases: TGTGCCAGCCGCGGGGCAGACAGGGGCTATGGCTACACCTTC. Its translation is CASRGADRGYGYTF. V and J are TRBV18 and TRBJ1-2; 8 bases fit TRBD1. Germline lookup yields CDR1 KGHSH and CDR2 LQKENI. Trimming removed 8 bases from V and 4 bases from J; junction bases left unmatched: 9. This CDR3 region has 14 residues. Full variable domain (rest looked up from reference TRBV18 and TRBJ1-2): NAGVMQNPRHLVRRRGQEARLRCSPMKGHSHVYWYRQLPEEGLKFMVYLQKENIIDESGMPKERFSAEFPKEGPSILRIQQVVRGDSAAYFCASRGADRGYGYTFGSGTRLTVV.